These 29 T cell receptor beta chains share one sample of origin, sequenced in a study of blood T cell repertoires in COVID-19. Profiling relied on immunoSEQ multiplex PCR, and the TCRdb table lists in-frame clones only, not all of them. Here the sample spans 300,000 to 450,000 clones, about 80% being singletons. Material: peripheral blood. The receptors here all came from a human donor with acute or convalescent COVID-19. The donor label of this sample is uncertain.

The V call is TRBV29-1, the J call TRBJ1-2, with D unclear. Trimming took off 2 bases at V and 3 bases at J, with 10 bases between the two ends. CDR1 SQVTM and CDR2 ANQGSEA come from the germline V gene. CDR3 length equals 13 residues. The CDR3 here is CSVERVAHYGYTF. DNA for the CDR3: TGCAGCGTTGAACGGGTAGCGCACTATGGCTACACCTTC.

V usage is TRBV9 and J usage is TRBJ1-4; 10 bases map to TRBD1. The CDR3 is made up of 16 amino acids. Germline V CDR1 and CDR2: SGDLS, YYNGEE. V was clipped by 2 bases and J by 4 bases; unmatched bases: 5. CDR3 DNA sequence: TGTGCCAGCAGCGTTTCCGACAGGGGGCTTAATGAAAAACTGTTTTTT. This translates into CASSVSDRGLNEKLFF.

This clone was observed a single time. CDR3 sequence reads: CASNKQGAYYGYTF. CDR3 DNA: TGTGCCAGCAACAAACAGGGGGCTTACTATGGCTACACCTTC. This chain uses TRBV2 with TRBJ1-2, with 9 positions matching TRBD1. Germline V CDR1 and CDR2: SNHLY, FYNNEI. The CDR3 has 14 residues. The V gene end was trimmed by 7 bases and the J gene end by 3 bases; junction bases not matched to a gene: 6.

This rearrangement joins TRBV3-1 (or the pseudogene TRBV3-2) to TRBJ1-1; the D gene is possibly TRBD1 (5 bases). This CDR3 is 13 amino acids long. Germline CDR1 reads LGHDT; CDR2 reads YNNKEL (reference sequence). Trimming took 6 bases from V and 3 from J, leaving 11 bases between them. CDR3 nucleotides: TGTGCCAGCAGGCCGCAGACAGACACTGAAGCTTTCTTT. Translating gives CASRPQTDTEAFF.

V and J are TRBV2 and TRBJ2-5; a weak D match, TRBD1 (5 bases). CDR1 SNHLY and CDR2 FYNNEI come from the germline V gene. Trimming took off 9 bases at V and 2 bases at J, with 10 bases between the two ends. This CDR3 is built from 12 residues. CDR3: CASADIQETQYF. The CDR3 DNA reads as TGTGCCAGTGCGGACATTCAAGAGACCCAGTACTTC. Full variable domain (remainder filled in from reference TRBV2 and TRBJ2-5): EPEVTQTPSHQVTQMGQEVILRCVPISNHLYFYWYRQILGQKVEFLVSFYNNEISEKSEIFDDQFSVERPDGSNFTLKIRSTKLEDSAMYFCASADIQETQYFGPGTRLLVL.

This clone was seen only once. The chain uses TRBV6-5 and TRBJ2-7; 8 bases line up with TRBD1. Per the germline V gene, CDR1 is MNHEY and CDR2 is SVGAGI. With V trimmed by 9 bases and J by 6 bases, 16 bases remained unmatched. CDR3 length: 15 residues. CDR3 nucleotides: TGTGCCAGTGCTTTCACCGGGACAGGATACGGCGAGCAGTACTTC. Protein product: CASAFTGTGYGEQYF.

CDR3 loop: CASSPNGGYNQPQHF. As DNA, the CDR3 is TGTGCCAGCTCACCAAATGGGGGCTACAATCAGCCCCAGCATTTT. The genes are TRBV18 and TRBJ1-5, with D possibly TRBD1 on 6 matching bases. The germline CDR1 and CDR2 sequences are KGHSH and LQKENI. V lost 2 bases and J 3 bases, leaving 11 bases between the germline ends. The CDR3 has 15 residues.

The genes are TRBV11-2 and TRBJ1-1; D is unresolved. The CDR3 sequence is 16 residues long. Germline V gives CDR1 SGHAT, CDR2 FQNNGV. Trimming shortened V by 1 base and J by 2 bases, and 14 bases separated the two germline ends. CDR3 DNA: TGTGCCAGCAGCTTAGGTTCAGGTTCTGCTAACACTGAAGCTTTCTTT. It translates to CASSLGSGSANTEAFF.

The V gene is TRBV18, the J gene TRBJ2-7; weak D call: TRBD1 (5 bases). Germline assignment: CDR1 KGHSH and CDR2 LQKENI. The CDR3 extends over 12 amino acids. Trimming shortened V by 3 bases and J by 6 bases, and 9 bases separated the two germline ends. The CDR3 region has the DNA TGTGCCAGCTCACCGCAGGGTTCCGAGCAGTACTTC. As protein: CASSPQGSEQYF.

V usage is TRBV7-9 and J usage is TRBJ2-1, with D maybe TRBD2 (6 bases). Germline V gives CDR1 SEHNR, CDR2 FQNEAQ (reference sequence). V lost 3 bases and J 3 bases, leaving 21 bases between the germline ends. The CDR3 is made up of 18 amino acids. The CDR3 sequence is CASSFSSVVREIYNEQFF. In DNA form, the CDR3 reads TGTGCCAGCAGCTTTTCTTCGGTCGTCCGGGAGATCTACAATGAGCAGTTCTTC. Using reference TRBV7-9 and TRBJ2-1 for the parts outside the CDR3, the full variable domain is DTGVSQNPRHKITKRGQNVTFRCDPISEHNRLYWYRQTLGQGPEFLTYFQNEAQLEKSRLLSDRFSAERPKGSFSTLEIQRTEQGDSAMYLCASSFSSVVREIYNEQFFGPGTRLTVL.

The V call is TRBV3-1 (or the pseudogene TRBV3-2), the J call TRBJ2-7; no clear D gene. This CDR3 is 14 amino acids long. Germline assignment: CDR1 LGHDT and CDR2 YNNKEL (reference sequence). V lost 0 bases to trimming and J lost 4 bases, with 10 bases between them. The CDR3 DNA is TGTGCCAGCAGCCAAGACCCCACTCCTTACGAGCAGTACTTC. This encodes CASSQDPTPYEQYF.

CDR3 sequence reads: CASSRLAGLYNEQFF. Written as DNA, the CDR3 is TGTGCCAGCAGCCGACTAGCGGGGTTATACAATGAGCAGTTCTTC. The V and J genes are TRBV25-1 and TRBJ2-1, with 11 positions matching TRBD2. The CDR3 runs 15 residues. Germline trimming cut 6 bases from V and 4 bases from J; bases unmatched to any gene: 5. From germline, CDR1 is MGHDK and CDR2 SYGVNS.

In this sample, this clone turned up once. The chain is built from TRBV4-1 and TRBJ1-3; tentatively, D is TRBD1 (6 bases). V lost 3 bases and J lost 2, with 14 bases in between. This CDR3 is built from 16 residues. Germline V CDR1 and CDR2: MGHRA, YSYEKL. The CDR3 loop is CASSQAGGAAGNTIYF. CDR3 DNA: TGCGCCAGCAGCCAGGCTGGGGGCGCAGCTGGAAACACCATATATTTT.

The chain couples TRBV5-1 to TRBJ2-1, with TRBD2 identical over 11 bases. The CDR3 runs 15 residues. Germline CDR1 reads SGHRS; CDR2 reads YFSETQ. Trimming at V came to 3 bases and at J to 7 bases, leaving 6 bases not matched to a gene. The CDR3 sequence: CASSWGTSGGNEQFF. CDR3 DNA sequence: TGCGCCAGCAGCTGGGGGACTAGCGGAGGGAATGAGCAGTTCTTC.

CDR3 residues: CASSQGVRVSGIYEQYF. CDR3 coding DNA: TGTGCCAGCAGCCAAGGAGTTCGGGTTAGCGGGATCTACGAGCAGTACTTC. V is TRBV3-1 (or the pseudogene TRBV3-2) and J is TRBJ2-7; 8 nucleotides match TRBD2. The J segment lost 3 bases and the V segment lost 1 base, leaving 11 bases of the junction unmatched. The V gene's germline CDR1 is LGHDT and CDR2 YNNKEL (reference sequence). This CDR3 spans 17 amino acids.

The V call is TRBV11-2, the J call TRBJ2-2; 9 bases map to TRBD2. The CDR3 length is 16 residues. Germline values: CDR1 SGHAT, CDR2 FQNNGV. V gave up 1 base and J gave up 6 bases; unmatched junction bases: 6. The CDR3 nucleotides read TGTGCCAGCAGCTTAGTTCTGGCGGGAGGGGCCGGGGAGCTGTTTTTT. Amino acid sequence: CASSLVLAGGAGELFF.

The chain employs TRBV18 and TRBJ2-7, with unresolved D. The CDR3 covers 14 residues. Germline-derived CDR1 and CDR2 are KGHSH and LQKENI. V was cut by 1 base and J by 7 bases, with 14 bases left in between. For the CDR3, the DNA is TGTGCCAGCTCACCACGAGGTAGCCGCCGGGAGCAGTACTTC. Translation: CASSPRGSRREQYF.

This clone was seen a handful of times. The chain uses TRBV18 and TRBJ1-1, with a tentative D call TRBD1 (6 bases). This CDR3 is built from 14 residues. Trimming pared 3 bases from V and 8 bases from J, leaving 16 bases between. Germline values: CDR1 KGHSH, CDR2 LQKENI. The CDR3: CASSPVTGFGEAFF. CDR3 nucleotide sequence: TGTGCCAGCTCACCGGTGACAGGTTTTGGGGAAGCTTTCTTT.

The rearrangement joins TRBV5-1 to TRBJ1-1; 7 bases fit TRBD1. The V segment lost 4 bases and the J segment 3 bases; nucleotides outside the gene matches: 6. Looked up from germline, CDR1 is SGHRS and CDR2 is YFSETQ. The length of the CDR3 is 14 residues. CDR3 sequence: CASSITGVYTEAFF. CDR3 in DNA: TGCGCCAGCAGCATTACAGGGGTATACACTGAAGCTTTCTTT. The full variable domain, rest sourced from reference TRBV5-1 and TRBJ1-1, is KAGVTQTPRYLIKTRGQQVTLSCSPISGHRSVSWYQQTPGQGLQFLFEYFSETQRNKGNFPGRFSGRQFSNSRSEMNVSTLELGDSALYLCASSITGVYTEAFFGQGTRLTVV.

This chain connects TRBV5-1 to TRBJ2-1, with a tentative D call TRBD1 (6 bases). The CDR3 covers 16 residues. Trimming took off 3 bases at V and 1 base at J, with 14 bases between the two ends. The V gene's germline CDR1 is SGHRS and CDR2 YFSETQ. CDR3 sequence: CASSSNRAPSYNEQFF. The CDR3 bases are TGCGCCAGCAGCTCAAACAGGGCCCCATCCTACAATGAGCAGTTCTTC.

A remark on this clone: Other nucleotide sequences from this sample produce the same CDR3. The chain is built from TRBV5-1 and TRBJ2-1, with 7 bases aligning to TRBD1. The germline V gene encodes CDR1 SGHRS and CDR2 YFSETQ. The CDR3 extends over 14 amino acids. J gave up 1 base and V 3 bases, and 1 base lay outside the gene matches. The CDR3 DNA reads TGCGCCAGCAGCTCGGGACAGTCCTACAATGAGCAGTTCTTC. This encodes CASSSGQSYNEQFF.

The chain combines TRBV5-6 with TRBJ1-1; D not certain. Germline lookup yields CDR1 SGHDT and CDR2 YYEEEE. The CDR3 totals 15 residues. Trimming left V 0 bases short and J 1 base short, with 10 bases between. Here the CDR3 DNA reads TGTGCCAGCAGCTTGGCCCCACAGAGGAACACTGAAGCTTTCTTT. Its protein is CASSLAPQRNTEAFF.

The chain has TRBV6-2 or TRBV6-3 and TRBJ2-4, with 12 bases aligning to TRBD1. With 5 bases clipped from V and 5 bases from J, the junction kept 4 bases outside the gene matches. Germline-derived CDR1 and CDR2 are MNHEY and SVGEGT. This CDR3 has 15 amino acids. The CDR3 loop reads CASSAWDRGQNIQYF. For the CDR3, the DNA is TGTGCCAGCAGTGCCTGGGACAGGGGGCAAAACATTCAGTACTTC.

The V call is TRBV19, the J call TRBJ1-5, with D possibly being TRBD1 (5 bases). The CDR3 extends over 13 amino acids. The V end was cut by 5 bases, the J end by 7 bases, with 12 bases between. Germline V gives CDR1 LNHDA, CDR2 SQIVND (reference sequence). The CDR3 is CASSWGGSQPQHF. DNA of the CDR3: TGTGCCAGTAGTTGGGGGGGGAGCCAGCCCCAGCATTTT.

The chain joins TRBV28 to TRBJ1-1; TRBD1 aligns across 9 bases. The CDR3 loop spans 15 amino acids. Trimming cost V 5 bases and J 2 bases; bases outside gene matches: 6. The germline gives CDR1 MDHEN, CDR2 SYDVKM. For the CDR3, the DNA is TGTGCCAGCAGTGAGCCGGGACAGGGTAACACTGAAGCTTTCTTT. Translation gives CASSEPGQGNTEAFF.

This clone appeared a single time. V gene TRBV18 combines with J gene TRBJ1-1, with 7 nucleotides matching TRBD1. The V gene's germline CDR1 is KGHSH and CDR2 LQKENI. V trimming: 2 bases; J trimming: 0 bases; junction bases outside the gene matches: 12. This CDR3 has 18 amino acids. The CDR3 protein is CASSPRQGQNQMNTEAFF. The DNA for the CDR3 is TGTGCCAGCTCACCAAGACAGGGTCAAAACCAAATGAACACTGAAGCTTTCTTT. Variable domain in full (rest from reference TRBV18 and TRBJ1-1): NAGVMQNPRHLVRRRGQEARLRCSPMKGHSHVYWYRQLPEEGLKFMVYLQKENIIDESGMPKERFSAEFPKEGPSILRIQQVVRGDSAAYFCASSPRQGQNQMNTEAFFGQGTRLTVV.

CDR3 nucleotides: TGTGCCAGCAGTCCACAGGGTGACAATCAGCCCCAGCATTTT. Translation: CASSPQGDNQPQHF. The rearrangement links TRBV6-5 to TRBJ1-5; D perhaps matches TRBD1 (6 bases). Germline V gives CDR1 MNHEY, CDR2 SVGAGI. This CDR3 spans 14 amino acids. V lost 5 bases to trimming and J lost 3 bases, with 11 bases between them.

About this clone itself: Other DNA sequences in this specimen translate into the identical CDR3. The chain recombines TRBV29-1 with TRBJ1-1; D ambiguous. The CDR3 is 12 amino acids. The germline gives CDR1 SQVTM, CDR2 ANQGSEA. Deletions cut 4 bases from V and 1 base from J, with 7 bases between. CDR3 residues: CSVVPGNTEAFF. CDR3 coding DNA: TGCAGCGTTGTTCCAGGGAACACTGAAGCTTTCTTT.

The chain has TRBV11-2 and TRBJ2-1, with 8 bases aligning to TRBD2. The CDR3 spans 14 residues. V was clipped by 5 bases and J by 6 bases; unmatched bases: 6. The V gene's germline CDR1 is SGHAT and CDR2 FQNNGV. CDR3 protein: CASSRGTSGNEQFF. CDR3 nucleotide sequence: TGTGCCAGCAGCCGGGGAACTAGCGGCAATGAGCAGTTCTTC.